This entry describes one TCR beta chain. This entry is derived from a study of blood T cell repertoires in COVID-19. Study context: The cDNA or gDNA used as material had been derived from T cells, B-cell-depleted T cells, or PBMCs.

Clinical history as reported by participants underpinned cohort assignment. Libraries were prepared by immunoSEQ multiplex PCR; TCRdb keeps only in-frame clonotypes and omits some of them. In the table there are some 140,000 clones, around 80% of which are singletons. Trimming took 4 bases from V and 8 from J, leaving 14 bases between them. The CDR3 covers 13 residues. The germline gives CDR1 LGHDT, CDR2 YNNKEL (reference sequence). The J gene is TRBJ1-1, the V gene TRBV3-1 (or the pseudogene TRBV3-2); TRBD1 is a possible D gene (5 bases). This clonotype originated in a middle-aged man with acute COVID-19. Sequencing was carried out using PBMCs or T cells enriched from blood (not recorded which). Here the CDR3 reads CASSPPDKTEAFF. The CDR3 region has the DNA TGTGCCAGCAGCCCGCCGGACAAGACCGAAGCTTTCTTT.